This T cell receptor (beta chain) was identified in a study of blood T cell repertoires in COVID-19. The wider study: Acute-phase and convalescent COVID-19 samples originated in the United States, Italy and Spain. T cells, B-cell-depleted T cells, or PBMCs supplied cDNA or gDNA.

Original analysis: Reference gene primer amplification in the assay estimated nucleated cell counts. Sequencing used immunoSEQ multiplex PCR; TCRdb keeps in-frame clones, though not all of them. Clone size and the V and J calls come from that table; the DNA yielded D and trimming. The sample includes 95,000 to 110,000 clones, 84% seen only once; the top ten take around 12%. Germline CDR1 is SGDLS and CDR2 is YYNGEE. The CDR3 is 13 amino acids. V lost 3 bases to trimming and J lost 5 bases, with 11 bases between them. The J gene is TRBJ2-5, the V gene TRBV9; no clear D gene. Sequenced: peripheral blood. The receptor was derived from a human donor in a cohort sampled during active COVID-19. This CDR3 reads CASSDLRLETQYF. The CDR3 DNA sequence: TGTGCCAGCAGCGATCTGAGGTTGGAGACCCAGTACTTC.